One sample yielded the 12 T cell receptor beta chains listed below, sequenced in a study of cytomegalovirus exposure and HLA in healthy donors. This PCR relied on a set of 60 Vbeta primers and 13 Jbeta primers. Clones were read by immunoSEQ multiplex PCR, and TCRdb kept only the in-frame ones, dropping some. The table lists approximately 89,000 clones, around two thirds of them singletons. The sample was PBMCs. All receptors derive from a woman aged 25 to 39 in good health and CMV-seropositive.

The chain is built from TRBV5-6 and TRBJ1-5; TRBD1 matches 11 bases. The CDR3 extends over 16 amino acids. Germline CDR1 SGHDT, CDR2 YYEEEE. V was clipped by 1 base and J by 5 bases; unmatched bases: 5. CDR3 protein: CASSLRGGQGDQPQHF. CDR3 nucleotide sequence: TGTGCCAGCAGCTTGCGGGGGGGACAGGGGGATCAGCCCCAGCATTTT.

The V and J genes are TRBV2 and TRBJ1-6; TRBD1 agrees at 7 bases. V shed 6 bases, J shed 9 bases, and the junction held 11 bases outside the gene matches. Germline assignment: CDR1 SNHLY and CDR2 FYNNEI. This CDR3 spans 15 amino acids. CDR3 residues: CASSPIATGISPLHF. The CDR3 region has the DNA TGTGCCAGCAGCCCAATCGCGACAGGGATTTCACCCCTCCACTTT.

The chain joins TRBV6-5 to TRBJ2-7, with 7 bases fitting TRBD1. J lost 5 bases, V lost 5 bases, and 6 bases had no gene match. The germline gives CDR1 MNHEY, CDR2 SVGAGI. The CDR3 spans 13 residues. The CDR3 loop reads CASSTGVFDEQYF. The CDR3 bases are TGTGCCAGCAGTACAGGGGTTTTTGACGAGCAGTACTTC.

This clone was observed a few times. V is TRBV25-1 and J is TRBJ2-7; 9 bases align to TRBD2. J was trimmed by 5 bases and V by 4 bases; bases with no gene match: 6. Per germline, CDR1 MGHDK and CDR2 SYGVNS. The CDR3 runs to 14 residues. CDR3 sequence reads: CASSGLAGYDEQYF. CDR3 coding DNA: TGTGCCAGCAGTGGGCTAGCGGGGTATGACGAGCAGTACTTC.

Only a few counts were recorded for this clone. A far larger clone lies a single base away; this is likely a read error. The chain uses TRBV7-9 and TRBJ2-7; D might be TRBD1 (6 bases). CDR3 length: 12 amino acids. The V gene's germline CDR1 is SEHNR and CDR2 FQNEAQ (reference sequence). CDR3 nucleotide sequence: TGTTCCAGCAGCTCAGGGGCCTACGAGCAGTACTTC. Translation gives CSSSSGAYEQYF. Filled out from reference TRBV7-9 and TRBJ2-7, the complete variable domain reads DTGVSQNPRHKITKRGQNVTFRCDPISEHNRLYWYRQTLGQGPEFLTYFQNEAQLEKSRLLSDRFSAERPKGSFSTLEIQRTEQGDSAMYLCSSSSGAYEQYFGPGTRLTVT.

V and J are TRBV9 and TRBJ1-4; no clear D. Germline V gives CDR1 SGDLS, CDR2 YYNGEE. The V and J ends lost 3 bases and 0 bases respectively, with 9 bases between them. This CDR3 contains 15 residues. CDR3 in amino acids: CASSEEGATNEKLFF. In DNA, the CDR3 is TGTGCCAGCAGCGAGGAGGGTGCAACTAATGAAAAACTGTTTTTT.

This sequence joins TRBV28 and TRBJ1-5; 9 nucleotides align to TRBD1. CDR1 MDHEN and CDR2 SYDVKM come from the germline V gene. Trimming at V came to 7 bases and at J to 6 bases, leaving 10 bases not matched to a gene. This CDR3 is 15 amino acids long. CDR3: CASTTDRGQVQPQHF. The CDR3 DNA follows: TGTGCCAGCACCACGGACAGGGGACAGGTTCAGCCCCAGCATTTT.

The chain recombines TRBV10-2 with TRBJ2-6; 7 bases align to TRBD1. CDR1 is WSHSY, CDR2 SAAADI, per germline. V lost 0 bases and J lost 4; bases outside the gene matches: 3. CDR3 length equals 16 residues. The CDR3 loop is CASSESKGAGANVLTF. The CDR3 coding sequence is TGCGCCAGCAGTGAGTCAAAGGGGGCCGGGGCCAACGTCCTGACTTTC.

The chain joins TRBV29-1 to TRBJ2-1; possibly TRBD1 for D (5 bases). CDR3 size: 11 residues. With 7 bases removed from V and 8 bases from J, the gap between germline ends came to 12 bases. CDR1 and CDR2 (germline): SQVTM, ANQGSEA. The CDR3: CSGLQAHEQFF. CDR3 bases: TGCAGCGGATTACAGGCACATGAGCAGTTCTTC.

DNA of the CDR3: TGCGCCAGCAGTTCCGGGACTACCCACACAGATACGCAGTATTTT. Its protein is CASSSGTTHTDTQYF. This sequence joins TRBV4-3 and TRBJ2-3; 7 nucleotides align to TRBD2. J lost 2 bases, V lost 6 bases, and 8 bases had no gene match. The length of the CDR3 is 15 residues. The V gene's germline CDR1 is LGHNA and CDR2 YSLEER.

The chain combines TRBV28 with TRBJ1-1, with D tentatively TRBD1 (6 bases). Trimming took off 4 bases at V and 4 bases at J, with 19 bases between the two ends. The length of the CDR3 is 16 residues. Germline CDR1 and CDR2: MDHEN and SYDVKM. The CDR3 sequence: CASSSPGTRMLTEAFF. CDR3 sequence (DNA): TGTGCCAGCAGTTCGCCCGGGACACGAATGCTCACTGAAGCTTTCTTT.

This clone was picked up one time. The V call is TRBV18, the J call TRBJ2-1, with 14 bases matching TRBD2. The CDR3 runs to 17 residues. V shed 6 bases and J 7 bases; nucleotides not matched to a gene: 11. Germline assignment: CDR1 KGHSH and CDR2 LQKENI. The CDR3 bases are TGTGCCAGCTCCCTCGGACTAGCGGGGGGCCTCGGGAATGAGCAGTTCTTC. Translation: CASSLGLAGGLGNEQFF.